Below, 9 T cell receptor beta chains from the same sample are listed, as sequenced in a study of OX40 agonist ivuxolimab in advanced cancers. TCRdb's copy holds only in-frame clones and misses some; the assay was immunoSEQ multiplex PCR. The table shows fewer than 85,000 clones, with roughly 90% occurring only once. The sample consisted of CD4+ or CD8+ T cells sorted from blood, taken in a trial of the OX40 agonist ivuxolimab. These receptors all stem from an adult with an advanced solid tumor such as melanoma, head and neck, liver or kidney cancer.

CDR3 sequence: CASSPPGGGFVYEQYF. The CDR3 bases are TGTGCCAGCAGCCCCCCGGGGGGCGGGTTCGTCTACGAGCAGTACTTC. The gene calls are TRBV5-6 and TRBJ2-7; the D gene is possibly TRBD2 (7 bases). With 4 bases removed from V and 3 bases from J, the gap between germline ends came to 20 bases. Germline CDR1 is SGHDT and CDR2 is YYEEEE. The CDR3 covers 16 residues.

V is TRBV5-1 and J is TRBJ2-7, with 8 bases identical to TRBD1. The length of the CDR3 is 17 residues. From germline, CDR1 is SGHRS and CDR2 YFSETQ. V gave up 0 bases and J gave up 0 bases; unmatched junction bases: 8. CDR3 amino acids: CASSLDFDRGSSYEQYF. The CDR3 DNA sequence: TGCGCCAGCAGCTTGGATTTTGACAGGGGCTCCTCCTACGAGCAGTACTTC. Together with reference TRBV5-1 and TRBJ2-7, the CDR3 gives the full variable domain: KAGVTQTPRYLIKTRGQQVTLSCSPISGHRSVSWYQQTPGQGLQFLFEYFSETQRNKGNFPGRFSGRQFSNSRSEMNVSTLELGDSALYLCASSLDFDRGSSYEQYFGPGTRLTVT.

The chain links TRBV5-5 to TRBJ1-2; D is unresolved. This CDR3 spans 13 amino acids. Germline V gene data show CDR1 as SGHKS and CDR2 as YYEKEE (reference sequence). Trimming took 1 base from V and 4 from J, leaving 8 bases between them. The CDR3 DNA follows: TGTGCCAGCAGCTTGCTGGGTTCCTATGGCTACACCTTC. It translates to CASSLLGSYGYTF.

With regard to this clone: Other DNA sequences in this specimen translate into the identical CDR3. CDR3 in amino acids: CASSLGGDEQYF. The DNA of the CDR3 is TGTGCCAGCAGCTTGGGTGGGGACGAGCAGTACTTC. V is TRBV13 and J is TRBJ2-7; no definite D call. Looked up from germline, CDR1 is PRHDT and CDR2 is FYEKMQ (reference sequence). The CDR3 has 12 amino acids. The V end lost 3 bases, the J end lost 5 bases, and 8 bases lay between the germline ends.

V is TRBV6-5 and J is TRBJ1-3, with TRBD1 matching over 7 bases. The V gene end was trimmed by 6 bases and the J gene end by 0 bases; junction bases not matched to a gene: 5. The CDR3 totals 15 residues. Germline V gene sequence: CDR1 MNHEY, CDR2 SVGAGI. The CDR3: CASSPDRTSGNTIYF. The CDR3 nucleotides are TGTGCCAGCAGCCCGGACAGGACCTCTGGAAACACCATATATTTT.

The chain joins TRBV5-1 to TRBJ2-7; D possibly corresponds to TRBD1 (6 bases). The length of the CDR3 is 13 residues. Germline CDR1 reads SGHRS; CDR2 reads YFSETQ. V dropped 4 bases and J dropped 7 bases, with 15 bases sitting between them. The CDR3 DNA reads TGCGCCAGCAGCCCAACAGGGTCGGGAGAGCAGTACTTC. Its translation: CASSPTGSGEQYF.

V gene TRBV6-1 combines with J gene TRBJ2-1, with D maybe TRBD2 (7 bases). The CDR3 has 18 residues. Germline loops: CDR1 MNHNS, CDR2 SASEGT. V lost 4 bases and J lost 3, with 22 bases in between. Here the CDR3 DNA reads TGTGCCAGCAGTGCCCAACCCTATGGCGGGGGCTACTACAATGAGCAGTTCTTC. Residues: CASSAQPYGGGYYNEQFF.

The V gene is TRBV7-9, the J gene TRBJ2-1; D remains ambiguous. The CDR3 length is 15 residues. From germline, CDR1 is SEHNR and CDR2 FQNEAQ (reference sequence). V was shortened by 5 bases and J by 4 bases, with 15 bases between the two germline ends. CDR3: CASSLHIGVYNEQFF. DNA for the CDR3: TGTGCCAGCAGCCTCCATATTGGGGTTTACAATGAGCAGTTCTTC.

The J gene is TRBJ1-1, the V gene TRBV27; unclear D gene. The CDR3 is made up of 13 amino acids. V was shortened by 8 bases and J by 0 bases, with 10 bases between the two germline ends. The germline V gene encodes CDR1 MNHEY and CDR2 SMNVEV (reference sequence). CDR3 nucleotides: TGTGCCAGCTCGACTACTCTGAACACTGAAGCTTTCTTT. This gives the protein CASSTTLNTEAFF.